These 14 T cell receptor beta chains came from one sample sequenced in a study of brain metastases from non-small cell lung cancer. The method was immunoSEQ multiplex PCR; TCRdb's version includes in-frame clones alone and lacks a portion of them. The top ten hold around 4.9% of the sample, which has about 970 clones, around 90% seen once. Sample: tumor-adjacent normal tissue. The receptors were gathered from a donor at least 40 years old with non-small cell lung cancer.

This clone occurred once. This chain joins TRBV28 and TRBJ2-2, with 13 nucleotides matching TRBD2. In germline, CDR1 is MDHEN, CDR2 SYDVKM. CDR3 size: 16 residues. The J segment lost 5 bases and the V segment lost 6 bases, leaving 6 bases of the junction unmatched. The DNA of the CDR3 is TGTGCCAGCAGGGAACTAGCGGGGGGGCCTACCGGGGAGCTGTTTTTT. Amino acids: CASRELAGGPTGELFF.

The rearrangement links TRBV5-6 to TRBJ1-5, with 9 bases lining up with TRBD1. From germline, CDR1 is SGHDT and CDR2 YYEEEE. V shed 1 base and J 5 bases; nucleotides not matched to a gene: 7. CDR3 size: 16 residues. The CDR3 region has the DNA TGTGCCAGCAGCTTGTTCGGGACAGGGCAATATCAGCCCCAGCATTTT. This gives the protein CASSLFGTGQYQPQHF.

The rearrangement uses TRBV27 and TRBJ2-3, with D uncertain. This CDR3 region has 15 residues. The germline gives CDR1 MNHEY, CDR2 SMNVEV (reference sequence). V lost 7 bases to trimming and J lost 0 bases, with 14 bases between them. The CDR3 sequence: CASTPLWGSTDTQYF. CDR3 nucleotide sequence: TGTGCCAGCACCCCGTTGTGGGGAAGCACAGATACGCAGTATTTT.

The chain combines TRBV19 with TRBJ2-3; no clear D. Germline CDR1 reads LNHDA; CDR2 reads SQIVND (reference sequence). Between the trimmed V and J ends, which lost 0 bases and 0 bases, there was a span of 7 bases. The CDR3 totals 15 residues. CDR3 loop: CASSIDQGSTDTQYF. The CDR3 DNA is TGTGCCAGTAGTATAGATCAAGGTAGCACAGATACGCAGTATTTT.

This chain uses TRBV4-1 with TRBJ2-3; D uncertain. The CDR3 extends over 15 amino acids. Between the trimmed V and J ends, which lost 2 bases and 10 bases, there was a span of 19 bases. Germline assignment: CDR1 MGHRA and CDR2 YSYEKL. The CDR3 loop reads CASSQLPGPLYAQYF. The DNA of the CDR3 is TGCGCCAGCAGCCAACTCCCGGGCCCGCTTTATGCGCAGTATTTT.

This clone was seen once. The J gene is TRBJ1-1, the V gene TRBV5-4; 7 nucleotides match TRBD1. The germline V gene encodes CDR1 SGHNT and CDR2 YYREEE (reference sequence). CDR3 size: 13 residues. The ends lost 6 bases at V and 3 bases at J; junction bases unmatched: 5. The CDR3 DNA is TGTGCCAGCACCGTAACAGGGGACACTGAAGCTTTCTTT. It encodes CASTVTGDTEAFF.

The chain joins TRBV28 to TRBJ1-1, with D tentatively TRBD1 (5 bases). Germline V gene sequence: CDR1 MDHEN, CDR2 SYDVKM. CDR3 size: 15 residues. The V gene lost 6 bases and the J gene lost 10 bases, with 24 bases spanning the gap. DNA for the CDR3: TGTGCCAGCAGGGATGGGGGGGACGGGCTAGTGGGAGCTTTCTTT. Amino acids: CASRDGGDGLVGAFF.

This clone appeared once. The chain has TRBV6-5 and TRBJ1-1, with D unresolved. There are 14 residues in the CDR3. V was shortened by 7 bases and J by 7 bases, with 19 bases between the two germline ends. Germline V lookup: CDR1 MNHEY, CDR2 SVGAGI. CDR3 nucleotide sequence: TGTGCCAGCACCGAAGTGGATTATAGCCATGAAGCTTTCTTT. This codes for CASTEVDYSHEAFF.

In its sample, this clone was seen a few times. The chain couples TRBV28 to TRBJ1-6; a weak D match, TRBD1 (6 bases). The germline V and J ends were trimmed by 6 bases and 9 bases, with 18 bases remaining between them. The CDR3 is 15 residues long. The germline gives CDR1 MDHEN, CDR2 SYDVKM. CDR3 DNA sequence: TGTGCCAGCAGCCTAAGATTAACAGGGCTTTCACCCCTCCACTTT. It specifies CASSLRLTGLSPLHF.

This clone was seen once. An end of the junction does not agree with germline; a read error may underlie this. The chain is built from TRBV7-9 and TRBJ1-6; D gene ambiguous. The CDR3 covers 19 residues. Germline CDR1 is SEHNR and CDR2 is FQNEAQ (reference sequence). CDR3 sequence (DNA): TGTGCCAGCAGCTTAGGGATTGGGGTCTCCAGCTCCTATAATTCACCCTTCCACTTT. Translated: CASSLGIGVSSSYNSPFHF.

The CDR3 bases are TGTGCCAGCAGCCGGGGGGGAGCTTTCTTT. Translating it yields CASSRGGAFF. V gene TRBV7-8 combines with J gene TRBJ1-1, with D tentatively TRBD1 (5 bases). This CDR3 contains 10 residues. The germline V and J ends were trimmed by 5 bases and 10 bases, with 8 bases remaining between them. CDR1 and CDR2 (germline): SGHVS, FQNEAQ. The variable domain in full, with the rest retrieved from reference TRBV7-8 and TRBJ1-1, is GAGVSQSPRYKVAKRGQDVALRCDPISGHVSLFWYQQALGQGPEFLTYFQNEAQLDKSGLPSDRFFAERPEGSVSTLKIQRTQQEDSAVYLCASSRGGAFFGQGTRLTVV.

The chain uses TRBV3-1 (or the pseudogene TRBV3-2) and TRBJ1-5; TRBD1 might be the D (5 bases). CDR3 length: 14 amino acids. Deletions cut 2 bases from V and 4 bases from J, with 9 bases between. Germline V gene sequence: CDR1 LGHDT, CDR2 YNNKEL (reference sequence). CDR3 in amino acids: CASSQLGGNQPQHF. The CDR3 region has the DNA TGTGCCAGCAGCCAACTGGGGGGGAATCAGCCCCAGCATTTT.

The table lists this clone with a few counts. The V and J genes are TRBV7-8 and TRBJ1-2, with no clear D. Germline CDR1 and CDR2: SGHVS and FQNEAQ. This CDR3 has 12 amino acids. Trimming pared 5 bases from V and 0 bases from J, leaving 4 bases between. The CDR3 bases are TGTGCCAGCAGCCCCCCTAACTATGGCTACACCTTC. This sequence encodes CASSPPNYGYTF.

The V call is TRBV7-2, the J call TRBJ2-3, with 8 bases matching TRBD2. The germline V gene encodes CDR1 SGHTA and CDR2 FQGNSA. The CDR3 runs 16 residues. The V and J ends lost 6 bases and 4 bases, in that order; junction bases with no gene match: 12. CDR3 sequence (DNA): TGTGCCAGCAGGCCACTGGGGCGGGGGGCGGCAGATACGCAGTATTTT. This codes for CASRPLGRGAADTQYF.